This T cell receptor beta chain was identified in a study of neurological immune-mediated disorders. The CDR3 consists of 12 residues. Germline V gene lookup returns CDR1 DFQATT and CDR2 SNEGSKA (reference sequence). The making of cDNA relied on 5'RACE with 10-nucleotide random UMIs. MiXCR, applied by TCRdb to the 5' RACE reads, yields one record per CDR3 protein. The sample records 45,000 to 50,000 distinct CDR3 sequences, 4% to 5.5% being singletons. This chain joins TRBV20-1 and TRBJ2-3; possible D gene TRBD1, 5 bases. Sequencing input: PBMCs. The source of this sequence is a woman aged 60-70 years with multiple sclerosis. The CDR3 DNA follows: TGCAGCAGGGTAGGAGCGACAGATACGCAGTATTTT. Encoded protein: CSRVGATDTQYF.